Each of the 8 T cell receptor beta chains below was sequenced from the same sample in a study of OX40 agonist ivuxolimab in advanced cancers. Measured with immunoSEQ multiplex PCR; TCRdb has only the in-frame clones, and not every one. The sample consists of about 100,000 clones, around 93% of them appearing once. Sequenced material: CD4+ or CD8+ T cells sorted from blood, taken in a trial of the OX40 agonist ivuxolimab. The receptor set was obtained from an adult with an advanced solid tumor such as melanoma, head and neck, liver or kidney cancer.

This clone was picked up one time. V is TRBV19 and J is TRBJ1-2; 11 bases are a match to TRBD1. J gave up 1 base and V 1 base, and 5 bases lay outside the gene matches. The germline V gene has CDR1 LNHDA and CDR2 SQIVND (reference sequence). The CDR3 has 17 residues. This chain's CDR3 is CASSIVPGTGGNYGYTF. DNA for the CDR3: TGTGCCAGTAGTATAGTTCCCGGGACAGGGGGTAACTATGGCTACACCTTC.

The J gene is TRBJ1-1, the V gene TRBV29-1; weak D call: TRBD1 (5 bases). The CDR3 consists of 14 residues. CDR1 is SQVTM and CDR2 is ANQGSEA in the germline V gene. The ends were cut back, 3 bases at V and 0 bases at J, with 11 bases in the middle. The CDR3 coding sequence is TGCAGCGTTGACCCGTCGGGGGTGAACACTGAAGCTTTCTTT. Its translation is CSVDPSGVNTEAFF. Based on the CDR3 plus reference TRBV29-1 and TRBJ1-1, the full variable domain is SAVISQKPSRDICQRGTSLTIQCQVDSQVTMMFWYRQQPGQSLTLIATANQGSEATYESGFVIDKFPISRPNLTFSTLTVSNMSPEDSSIYLCSVDPSGVNTEAFFGQGTRLTVV.

This clone was observed a single time. V is TRBV7-3 and J is TRBJ2-1; D remains ambiguous. Germline CDR1 SGHTA, CDR2 FQGTGA. The ends were cut back, 5 bases at V and 3 bases at J, with 8 bases in the middle. There are 13 residues in the CDR3. The CDR3 protein is CASSRGVYNEQFF. The CDR3 nucleotides read TGTGCCAGCAGCCGCGGCGTCTACAATGAGCAGTTCTTC.

The CDR3 reads CASSDSGVAGGNEQFF. The CDR3 nucleotides are TGTGCCAGCAGTGACTCGGGGGTAGCGGGTGGCAATGAGCAGTTCTTC. The chain carries TRBV6-4 and TRBJ2-1, with TRBD2 matching 7 bases. The CDR3 has 16 residues. CDR1 and CDR2 from the germline V gene are MRHNA and SNTAGT. V shed 0 bases, J shed 6 bases, and the junction held 8 bases outside the gene matches.

The chain employs TRBV5-4 and TRBJ2-5, with TRBD2 matching 7 bases. Germline CDR1 SGHNT, CDR2 YYREEE (reference sequence). This CDR3 is built from 16 residues. V lost 7 bases, J lost 0 bases, and 12 bases stayed unmatched. The DNA for the CDR3 is TGTGCCAGCTCAACGGGGGGAGGGTCCTACCAAGAGACCCAGTACTTC. It encodes CASSTGGGSYQETQYF.

This clone was picked up a small number of times. V usage is TRBV2 and J usage is TRBJ2-6; D gene unclear. The CDR3 is 14 residues long. Germline CDR1 and CDR2: SNHLY and FYNNEI. Trimming removed 6 bases from V and 0 bases from J, with 6 bases in between. The CDR3 region is CASRQSSGANVLTF. As DNA, the CDR3 is TGTGCCAGCAGGCAGAGCTCTGGGGCCAACGTCCTGACTTTC.

The chain combines TRBV11-2 with TRBJ2-7, with D hard to call. From germline, CDR1 is SGHAT and CDR2 FQNNGV. The V and J ends lost 0 bases and 9 bases respectively, with 12 bases between them. The CDR3 runs to 13 residues. The CDR3 region is CASSLDIEESQYF. Written as DNA, the CDR3 is TGTGCCAGCAGCTTAGATATCGAAGAGTCGCAGTACTTC.

This sequence joins TRBV19 and TRBJ1-3; D uncertain. Trimming stripped 6 bases from V and 1 base from J, with 10 bases between. The germline V gene has CDR1 LNHDA and CDR2 SQIVND (reference sequence). The CDR3 length is 14 residues. The CDR3 nucleotides read TGTGCCAGTAGCTATCTGGGTTCTGGAAACACCATATATTTT. Its protein is CASSYLGSGNTIYF. Full variable domain (outside the CDR3, taken from reference TRBV19 and TRBJ1-3): DGGITQSPKYLFRKEGQNVTLSCEQNLNHDAMYWYRQDPGQGLRLIYYSQIVNDFQKGDIAEGYSVSREKKESFPLTVTSAQKNPTAFYLCASSYLGSGNTIYFGEGSWLTVV.